This TCR beta chain was profiled in a study of beta chain features in type 1 diabetes. The entirety of the isolated RNA underwent reverse transcription, so expressed TCRB transcripts were sequenced. The repertoire was sequenced with immunoSEQ multiplex PCR; TCRdb's copy has only in-frame clones and lacks some. The sample shows about 410,000 clones, more than 11% of them seen only once. V shed 5 bases, J shed 4 bases, and the junction held 4 bases outside the gene matches. Germline assignment: CDR1 ENHRY and CDR2 SYGVKD. The CDR3 is 13 residues long. This receptor was taken from a man aged 30-40 years in good health. The specimen was naive CD4+ T cells from blood. The rearrangement joins TRBV10-3 to TRBJ2-7, with TRBD1 matching over 8 bases. CDR3 coding DNA: TGTGCCATCAGTCCTGGACAGGGTTACGAGCAGTACGTC. Amino acids: CAISPGQGYEQYV.